These T cell receptor beta chains were read from a single sample in a study of identical twins. TCRdb reanalysed the 5' RACE reads using MiXCR and keeps one entry per CDR3 protein. Of 540,000 or so distinct CDR3 sequences in the sample, about a fifth are singletons; the top ten hold approximately 0.52%. The same sample was also studied in work on yellow fever vaccine responses in identical twins.

Sequences were obtained from CD4+ T cells sorted from blood. These receptors were obtained from a woman younger than 35 in good health. Each CDR3 is given with its conserved first and last residue. A D gene is named only where the DNA matches it firmly. Clone size is given for some rows only: seen once, a few or many times, or a class if the clone is expanded.

abundance	v_gene	j_gene	d_gene	CDR3nt	CDR3aa
.	TRBV20-1	TRBJ2-2	TRBD1	TGCAGTGCTAGATACTCTGGGACAGATTCCACCGGGGAGCTGTTTTTT	CSARYSGTDSTGELFF
.	TRBV3-1	TRBJ2-7	TRBD2	TGTGCCAGCAGCCAAGGGCAGGGAGGGTCCTACGAGCAGTACTTC	CASSQGQGGSYEQYF
.	TRBV20-1	TRBJ2-7	.	TGCAGTGCTAGAGATCGACAGGGGGCTAGCGGGAGCGCGTGGGGTCCCTACGAGCAGTACTTC	CSARDRQGASGSAWGPYEQYF
.	TRBV28	TRBJ1-6	.	TGTGCCAGCAGTTTAAACCTGGCGAGCTCCTATAATTCACCCCTCCACTTT	CASSLNLASSYNSPLHF
few	TRBV6-2/TRBV6-3	TRBJ2-5	.	TGTGCCAGCAGTTACGTGGGACGTAGAGAAGAGACCCAGTACTTC	CASSYVGRREETQYF
few	TRBV3-1	TRBJ2-1	.	TGTGCCAGCAGCCAATGGTCCGTAGAAGGGAATGAGCAGTTCTTC	CASSQWSVEGNEQFF
.	TRBV5-1	TRBJ2-3	TRBD2	TGCGCCAGCAGCTTTCGTAGCGGGAGCGGATCAGATACGCAGTATTTT	CASSFRSGSGSDTQYF
.	TRBV7-9	TRBJ2-1	TRBD1	TGTGCCAGCAGCTTACCCGGGACAGGAAGCTACAATGAGCAGTTCTTC	CASSLPGTGSYNEQFF
.	TRBV3-1	TRBJ1-5	.	TGTGCCAGCAGCCAAGTCGGGGGACAGCCCCAGCATTTT	CASSQVGGQPQHF
.	TRBV27	TRBJ1-1	.	TGTGCCAGCAGGCCATTCATCATGAACACTGAAGCTTTCTTT	CASRPFIMNTEAFF
.	TRBV10-3	TRBJ1-1	.	TGTGCCATCAGTGCCATCCCAGGTGGCGAAGCTTTCTTT	CAISAIPGGEAFF
.	TRBV20-1	TRBJ1-6	.	TGCAGTGCGCTAGGGAATTCACCCCTCCACTTT	CSALGNSPLHF
.	TRBV20-1	TRBJ2-7	.	TGCAGTGCTAGAGGCAGGGTTTACGAGCAGTACTTC	CSARGRVYEQYF